What follows are 18 T cell receptor beta chains derived from one specimen sequenced in a study of identical twins. A single record per CDR3 protein comes from TCRdb applying MiXCR to the 5' RACE reads. Of 1.5 million or so distinct CDR3 sequences listed, 32% are singletons. The specimen was cord blood. These TCRs come from a newborn girl in good health.

The chain employs TRBV6-5 and TRBJ1-2; D ambiguous. This CDR3 is 19 amino acids long. Germline CDR1 reads MNHEY; CDR2 reads SVGAGI. Trimming took 2 bases from V and 7 from J, leaving 29 bases between them. CDR3 sequence reads: CASSYSSQLQPETRRGYTF. The CDR3 DNA sequence: TGTGCCAGCAGTTACAGTTCCCAGCTACAACCTGAGACCCGCCGTGGCTACACCTTC.

The J gene is TRBJ2-4, the V gene TRBV12-3 or TRBV12-4; D uncertain. Trimming shortened V by 2 bases and J by 5 bases, and 7 bases separated the two germline ends. This CDR3 has 13 amino acids. This chain's CDR3 is CASSLMIENIQYF. The CDR3 coding sequence is TGTGCCAGCAGTTTAATGATTGAAAACATTCAGTACTTC.

DNA for the CDR3: TGCAGTGCTAGTTTATGGGGCAATGGCTACACCTTC. Translation gives CSASLWGNGYTF. This rearrangement joins TRBV20-1 to TRBJ1-2; a possible D gene is TRBD1 (5 bases). In germline, CDR1 is DFQATT, CDR2 SNEGSKA (reference sequence). Trimming took off 3 bases at V and 6 bases at J, with 11 bases between the two ends. This CDR3 has 12 amino acids.

This chain links TRBV7-9 with TRBJ2-4, with a tentative D call TRBD1 (5 bases). V shed 5 bases and J shed 0 bases, with 17 bases lying between them. Germline assignment: CDR1 SEHNR and CDR2 FQNEAQ (reference sequence). The CDR3 has 17 amino acids. The CDR3, as DNA: TGTGCCAGCAGCCCCCTCCTCGTGGGGCTAGCCAAAAACATTCAGTACTTC. Translated, it gives CASSPLLVGLAKNIQYF. Full variable domain (rest looked up from reference TRBV7-9 and TRBJ2-4): DTGVSQNPRHKITKRGQNVTFRCDPISEHNRLYWYRQTLGQGPEFLTYFQNEAQLEKSRLLSDRFSAERPKGSFSTLEIQRTEQGDSAMYLCASSPLLVGLAKNIQYFGAGTRLSVL.

This chain links TRBV20-1 with TRBJ2-7, with TRBD2 as a possible D gene (6 bases). V lost 6 bases to trimming and J lost 4 bases, with 16 bases between them. The CDR3 has 13 residues. Germline V CDR1 and CDR2: DFQATT, SNEGSKA (reference sequence). Here the CDR3 reads CSAPGDVRYEQYF. CDR3 sequence (DNA): TGCAGTGCCCCGGGGGACGTAAGATACGAGCAGTACTTC.

This clonotype appeared many times. This sequence joins TRBV12-3 or TRBV12-4 and TRBJ2-7; D ambiguous. The CDR3 is 13 amino acids. V lost 6 bases to trimming and J lost 4 bases, with 13 bases between them. Here the CDR3 reads CASRLTGRYEQYF. The CDR3 region has the DNA TGTGCCAGCAGGCTGACTGGACGATACGAGCAGTACTTC.

The chain carries TRBV4-1 and TRBJ2-1; D is possibly TRBD2 (5 bases). The CDR3 runs to 15 residues. CDR1 is MGHRA, CDR2 YSYEKL, per germline. The V gene lost 0 bases and the J gene lost 3 bases, with 9 bases spanning the gap. The CDR3 region is CASSQDRSGYNEQFF. DNA of the CDR3: TGCGCCAGCAGCCAAGACCGAAGCGGCTACAATGAGCAGTTCTTC.

This clonotype has more than one count but fewer than ten. J is TRBJ1-1 and V is TRBV10-3; 7 nucleotides line up with TRBD1. CDR3 length: 14 residues. Germline lookup yields CDR1 ENHRY and CDR2 SYGVKD. Trimming took 8 bases from V and 8 from J; bases not matched to a gene: 14. The CDR3 region is CAILPHTGEGEAFF. The CDR3 bases are TGTGCCATCCTCCCCCACACAGGGGAGGGGGAAGCTTTCTTT.

The V gene is TRBV4-1, the J gene TRBJ2-1; D remains unclear. The germline V and J ends were trimmed by 4 bases and 10 bases, with 11 bases remaining between them. The CDR3 consists of 12 residues. CDR1 is MGHRA, CDR2 YSYEKL, per germline. The CDR3, as DNA: TGCGCCAGCAGCCTAAGCGTGGGGGAGCAGTTCTTC. Its protein is CASSLSVGEQFF.

The chain combines TRBV6-1 with TRBJ2-1, with D hard to call. The CDR3 is made up of 14 amino acids. Trimming removed 8 bases from V and 6 bases from J, with 17 bases in between. Per germline, CDR1 MNHNS and CDR2 SASEGT. For the CDR3, the DNA is TGTGCCAGCGGGTCCGACATAGCCCGCAATGAGCAGTTCTTC. This codes for CASGSDIARNEQFF.

This clonotype was observed a few times. This chain joins TRBV19 and TRBJ1-1, with D possibly being TRBD1 (6 bases). CDR3 length equals 13 residues. Germline V lookup: CDR1 LNHDA, CDR2 SQIVND (reference sequence). With 4 bases removed from V and 4 bases from J, the gap between germline ends came to 10 bases. The CDR3 DNA is TGTGCCAGTAGTACCACAGGGAGCACTGAAGCTTTCTTT. Translating gives CASSTTGSTEAFF.

The rearrangement joins TRBV20-1 to TRBJ1-1; D unclear. This CDR3 comprises 14 residues. V was pared by 3 bases and J by 8 bases, with 19 bases between. Per the germline V gene, CDR1 is DFQATT and CDR2 is SNEGSKA (reference sequence). For the CDR3, the DNA is TGCAGTGCTAGGGTCCACGGGAGGGCTCTGGAAGCTTTCTTT. This encodes CSARVHGRALEAFF.

This clonotype was seen only a few times. The chain has TRBV4-1 and TRBJ1-5; D not certain. The CDR3 runs 15 residues. The V and J ends lost 3 bases and 1 base respectively, with 10 bases between them. Germline values: CDR1 MGHRA, CDR2 YSYEKL. The CDR3 loop is CASSQGVWSNQPQHF. As DNA, the CDR3 is TGCGCCAGCAGCCAGGGTGTGTGGAGCAATCAGCCCCAGCATTTT.

The genes are TRBV27 and TRBJ1-6, with D hard to call. V lost 6 bases, J lost 6 bases, and 9 bases lay in between. The CDR3 is made up of 13 amino acids. Germline V gene lookup returns CDR1 MNHEY and CDR2 SMNVEV (reference sequence). The DNA of the CDR3 is TGTGCCAGCAGGGACGGCCTTAATTCACCCCTCCACTTT. It yields the protein CASRDGLNSPLHF.

The gene calls are TRBV28 and TRBJ2-5; D gene unclear. CDR3 size: 13 residues. Germline V lookup: CDR1 MDHEN, CDR2 SYDVKM. Trimming removed 5 bases at V and 11 bases at J, with 18 bases between. The CDR3, as DNA: TGTGCCAGCAGTCTAAGACTGAACAATGAGCAGTACTTC. Its protein product is CASSLRLNNEQYF.

J is TRBJ2-4 and V is TRBV6-5, with 10 bases lining up with TRBD2. The assigned J gene may be wrong: the sequence end matches TRBJ2-7 better. This CDR3 spans 13 amino acids. Germline V gives CDR1 MNHEY, CDR2 SVGAGI. The CDR3 DNA reads as TGTGCCAGCAGATCCGGGACTAGCGACGAGCAGTACTTC. Translation: CASRSGTSDEQYF.

The V and J genes are TRBV5-1 and TRBJ1-5, with a weak D call TRBD1 (6 bases). Germline values: CDR1 SGHRS, CDR2 YFSETQ. V lost 1 base to trimming and J lost 5 bases, with 10 bases between them. CDR3 length: 14 amino acids. The CDR3 DNA reads as TGCGCCAGCAGCTTGACAGGGATCGATCAGCCCCAGCATTTT. Translation gives CASSLTGIDQPQHF.

This clonotype showed up just a few times. The gene calls are TRBV3-1 and TRBJ2-5; weak D call: TRBD2 (5 bases). Trimming stripped 2 bases from V and 4 bases from J, with 17 bases between. CDR1 and CDR2 (germline): LGHDT, YNNKEL (reference sequence). The CDR3 has 16 amino acids. The CDR3 sequence is CASSQQRASRRETQYF. The CDR3 region has the DNA TGTGCCAGCAGCCAACAAAGGGCTAGCCGGCGAGAGACCCAGTACTTC.